This is a list of T cell receptor beta chains from one sample in a study of breast tumors, draining lymph nodes, adjacent tissues. MiXCR, run by TCRdb on the multiplex PCR reads, gives a single entry per CDR3 protein. The table has approximately 52,000 distinct CDR3 sequences, around 40% seen once; the top ten hold roughly a tenth. The sample consisted of breast tumor tissue. The receptors here all came from a female donor with breast cancer. Some clones in this sample may be carry-over from other donors' samples. Both conserved end residues are part of each CDR3. D genes are given only for firm matches. The size entry is marked missing in some rows and otherwise reads once, few, many or a size class.

d_call	clone_size	v_call	j_call	cdr3_nt	cdr3_aa
TRBD1	many	TRBV15	TRBJ1-2	TGTGCCACCAGCCCTCTCCGGGGACAGGGTATGCGCTACACCTTC	CATSPLRGQGMRYTF
.	many	TRBV4-3	TRBJ2-1	TGCGCCAGCAGCCAAGTGGGAGGTGAGCAGTTCTTC	CASSQVGGEQFF
TRBD2	.	TRBV7-2	TRBJ2-1	TGTGCCAGCAGACCAATAACAGCGGGGGCCCTCTCCTACAATGAGCAGTTCTTC	CASRPITAGALSYNEQFF
TRBD1	many	TRBV5-7	TRBJ1-2	TGTGCCAGCAGCTTGTGTTGGGGACAGCTCAATATTGGCTACACCTTC	CASSLCWGQLNIGYTF
TRBD2	.	TRBV5-5	TRBJ2-3	TGTGCAAGGACTAGCGGGTCCCCCACGTTCGCGCAGTATTTT	CARTSGSPTFAQYF
.	many	TRBV5-6	TRBJ1-2	TGTGCCAGCAGCTTACGGGACGCGGGGGGGAACTATGGCTACACCTTC	CASSLRDAGGNYGYTF
TRBD1	.	TRBV29-1	TRBJ1-4	TGCAGCGCCTACAGGGGACAGCCTAATGAAAAACTGTTTTTT	CSAYRGQPNEKLFF
TRBD2	.	TRBV20-1	TRBJ2-1	TGCAGTGCTAGCTCGACTAGCGGGCTATACAATGAGCAGTTCTTC	CSASSTSGLYNEQFF
TRBD1	many	TRBV5-8	TRBJ1-2	TGTGCCAGCAGCTTGGACTGGGACAGGGGAGGGGGTGGCTACACCTTC	CASSLDWDRGGGGYTF
.	many	TRBV7-3	TRBJ2-3	TGTGCCAGCAGCATACAAGGAGGGGCGGGGGCCGCAGATACGCAGTATTTT	CASSIQGGAGAADTQYF
TRBD2	.	TRBV28	TRBJ2-2	TGTGCCCTGCTAGCGGGAGACGGCGGGGAGCTGTTTTTT	CALLAGDGGELFF
TRBD1	.	TRBV20-1	TRBJ2-6	TGCAGTGCTAGCGAAACCCGGGACAGGGGGGCCTCTGGGGCCAACGTCCTGACTTTC	CSASETRDRGASGANVLTF
.	many	TRBV19	TRBJ1-2	TGTGCCAGTAGTATTAGCGCGTCGGATTCTAACTATGGCTACACCTTC	CASSISASDSNYGYTF
TRBD1	many	TRBV6-5	TRBJ1-2	TGTGCCAGCAGTTACGGGGCAGGGGGCGGCTACACCTTC	CASSYGAGGGYTF
.	medium-sized	TRBV9	TRBJ2-1	TGTGCCAGCAGACCAGAACCGGAGGGACCCGCCTACAATGAGCAGTTCTTC	CASRPEPEGPAYNEQFF
TRBD1	medium-sized	TRBV7-3	TRBJ2-5	TGTGCCAGCAGCATAACAGGGGGCGGGGAGACCCAGTACTTC	CASSITGGGETQYF
.	.	TRBV5-1	TRBJ1-2	TGCGCCAGCAGCCCCGGGGGTAGCTATGGCTACACCTTC	CASSPGGSYGYTF
.	once	TRBV5-1	TRBJ2-7	TGCGCCAGCAGGTTGGCTCCAGGGGGGGAGCAGTACTTC	CASRLAPGGEQYF
.	many	TRBV20-1	TRBJ1-1	TGCAGTGCTATACAGGGAAGGACTGAAGCTTTCTTT	CSAIQGRTEAFF
.	.	TRBV3-1	TRBJ1-6	TGTGCCAGCAGCCAAGTCAACATCGGTTCACCCCTCCACTTT	CASSQVNIGSPLHF
.	.	TRBV7-3	TRBJ2-3	TGTGCCAGCAGCTTAACCGGTAGAGATACGCAGTATTTT	CASSLTGRDTQYF
.	many	TRBV9	TRBJ1-5	TGTGCCAGCAGCCAAGGTCGGAATCAGCCCCAGCATTTT	CASSQGRNQPQHF
TRBD1	many	TRBV13	TRBJ2-1	TGTGCCAGCAGCTTGATCCGACAGGGAATTCATGAGCAGTTCTTC	CASSLIRQGIHEQFF
.	many	TRBV30	TRBJ2-1	TGTGCCTGGAACCCCGCCGGGACCCAGCAGTTCTTC	CAWNPAGTQQFF
.	many	TRBV5-8	TRBJ1-4	TGTGCCAGCAGCTTGGTTCCCCCACCGGGACTCATCGGTGAAAAACTGTTTTTT	CASSLVPPPGLIGEKLFF
.	many	TRBV11-1	TRBJ2-7	TGTGCCAGCAGCCGTGGACGGATTTCCTACGAGCAGTACTTC	CASSRGRISYEQYF
.	many	TRBV3-1	TRBJ1-5	TGTGCCAGCAGCCAAAGTAATCAGCCCCAGCATTTT	CASSQSNQPQHF
.	.	TRBV29-1	TRBJ2-7	TGCAGCGTTGTGAGGCAGGGGGGGACCTACGAGCAGTACTTC	CSVVRQGGTYEQYF
.	many	TRBV20-1	TRBJ1-6	TGCAGTGCTAGGGTCGGGGGACGTAGCTCACCCCTCCACTTT	CSARVGGRSSPLHF
.	many	TRBV7-9	TRBJ2-6	TGTGCCAGCAGCTTAAAAGGGGCTGGGGCCAACGTCCTGACTTTC	CASSLKGAGANVLTF
TRBD1	few	TRBV5-1	TRBJ2-7	TGCGCCAGCAACTTTGACAGGGCCCCCTACGAGCAGTACTTC	CASNFDRAPYEQYF
.	medium-sized	TRBV20-1	TRBJ1-6	TGCAGTGCTAGTGGCGGGAAGGGGTATTTGGGAAATTCACCCCTCCACTTT	CSASGGKGYLGNSPLHF
.	many	TRBV4-1	TRBJ2-2	TGCGCCAGCAGCCAAAAAAGGTTCGACACCGGGGAGCTGTTTTTT	CASSQKRFDTGELFF
.	.	TRBV2	TRBJ2-2	TGTGCCAGCAACCAGGACACCGGGGAGCTGTTTTTT	CASNQDTGELFF
TRBD1	many	TRBV19	TRBJ1-2	TGTGCCAGTAGCCAGACAGGGGGCCCCTATGGCTACACCTTC	CASSQTGGPYGYTF
TRBD1	many	TRBV15	TRBJ2-7	TGTGCCACCAGCAGGCTGGACAGGGACTCCTACGAGCAGTACTTC	CATSRLDRDSYEQYF
.	many	TRBV3-1	TRBJ2-7	TGTGCCAGCAGCCAAACGGAAGGGTACGAGCAGTACTTC	CASSQTEGYEQYF
TRBD1	many	TRBV25-1	TRBJ2-7	TGTGCCCTAAAGGGGACAGGCTCCTGGGAGCAGTACTTC	CALKGTGSWEQYF
TRBD1	.	TRBV4-3	TRBJ1-2	TGCGCCAGCAGCCAAGAAAGGGGACAGGGCGGGGTTGGCTACACCTTC	CASSQERGQGGVGYTF
.	many	TRBV2	TRBJ2-3	TGTGCCAGCGGAGGACGAGACCGTACAGATACGCAGTATTTT	CASGGRDRTDTQYF
.	many	TRBV7-9	TRBJ2-5	TGTGCCAGCAGCCCCCTGGGATTCCAAGAGACCCAGTACTTC	CASSPLGFQETQYF
.	many	TRBV2	TRBJ1-6	TGTGCCAGCAGTGACAGGGGCAATTCACCCCTCCACTTT	CASSDRGNSPLHF
.	many	TRBV7-9	TRBJ2-1	TGTGCCAGCAGCTCGGGAAAACGGGGGCCGGGCTACAATGAGCAGTTCTTC	CASSSGKRGPGYNEQFF
TRBD2	many	TRBV20-1	TRBJ2-1	TGCAGTGCTCTTAAGACTAGCGGGAGAAATGAGCAGTTCTTC	CSALKTSGRNEQFF
TRBD1	many	TRBV12-3/TRBV12-4	TRBJ1-4	TGTGCCAGCAGTTCGGGACAGGGATATAATGAAAAACTGTTTTTT	CASSSGQGYNEKLFF
TRBD1	many	TRBV6-2/TRBV6-3	TRBJ1-2	TGTGCCAGCAGTTACACCTCCGGACAGGGGGCTGGTGGCTACACCTTC	CASSYTSGQGAGGYTF
.	.	TRBV12-3/TRBV12-4	TRBJ1-4	TGTGCCAGCAGTCGGGAGGGGTGGACTAATGAAAAACTGTTTTTT	CASSREGWTNEKLFF
.	.	TRBV24-1	TRBJ2-1	TGTGCCACCAGGCAAGGGAGCGAGGCCTACGATGAGCAGTTCTTC	CATRQGSEAYDEQFF
.	few	TRBV28	TRBJ2-3	TGTGCCAGCAGGACACCGGGACTGGGCACAGATACGCAGTATTTT	CASRTPGLGTDTQYF